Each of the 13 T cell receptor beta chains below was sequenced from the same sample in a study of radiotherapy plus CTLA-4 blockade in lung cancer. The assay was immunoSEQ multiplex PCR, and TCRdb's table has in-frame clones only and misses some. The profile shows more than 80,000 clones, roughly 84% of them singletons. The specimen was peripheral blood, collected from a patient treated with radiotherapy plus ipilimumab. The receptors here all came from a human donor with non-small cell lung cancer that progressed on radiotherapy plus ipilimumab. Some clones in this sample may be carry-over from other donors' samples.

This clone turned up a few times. The CDR3 DNA sequence: TGTGCCAGCAGCGTAGCGGGGGGGGAATACAATGAGCAGTTCTTC. This codes for CASSVAGGEYNEQFF. The chain links TRBV9 to TRBJ2-1, with 8 bases matching TRBD2. The CDR3 has 15 residues. Germline assignment: CDR1 SGDLS and CDR2 YYNGEE. V was pared by 0 bases and J by 4 bases, with 3 bases of the junction left unmatched.

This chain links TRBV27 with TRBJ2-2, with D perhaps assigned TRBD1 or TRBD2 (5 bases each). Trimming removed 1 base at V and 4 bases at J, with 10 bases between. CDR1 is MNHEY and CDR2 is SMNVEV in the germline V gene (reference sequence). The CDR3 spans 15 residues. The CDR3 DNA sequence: TGTGCCAGCAGTTTATTTTCGGGGCCCACCGGGGAGCTGTTTTTT. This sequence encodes CASSLFSGPTGELFF.

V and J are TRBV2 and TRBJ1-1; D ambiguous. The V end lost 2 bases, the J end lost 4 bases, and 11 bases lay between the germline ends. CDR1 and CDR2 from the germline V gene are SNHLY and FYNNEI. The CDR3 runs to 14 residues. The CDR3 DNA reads TGTGCCAGCAGTGAAAATAGGGATAGCACTGAAGCTTTCTTT. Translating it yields CASSENRDSTEAFF. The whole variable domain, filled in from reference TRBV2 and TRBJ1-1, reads EPEVTQTPSHQVTQMGQEVILRCVPISNHLYFYWYRQILGQKVEFLVSFYNNEISEKSEIFDDQFSVERPDGSNFTLKIRSTKLEDSAMYFCASSENRDSTEAFFGQGTRLTVV.

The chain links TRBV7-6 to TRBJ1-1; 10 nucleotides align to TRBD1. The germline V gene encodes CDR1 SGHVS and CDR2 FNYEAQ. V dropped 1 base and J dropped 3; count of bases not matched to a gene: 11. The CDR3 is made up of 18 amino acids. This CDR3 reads CASSLGASAGTGDTEAFF. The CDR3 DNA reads TGTGCCAGCAGCTTAGGGGCCTCCGCGGGGACAGGGGACACTGAAGCTTTCTTT.

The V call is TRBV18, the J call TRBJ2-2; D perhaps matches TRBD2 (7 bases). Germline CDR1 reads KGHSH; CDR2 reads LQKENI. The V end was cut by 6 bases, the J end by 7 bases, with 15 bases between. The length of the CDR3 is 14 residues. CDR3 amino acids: CASSAGAVNGELFF. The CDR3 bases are TGTGCCAGCTCCGCGGGGGCGGTGAACGGGGAGCTGTTTTTT.

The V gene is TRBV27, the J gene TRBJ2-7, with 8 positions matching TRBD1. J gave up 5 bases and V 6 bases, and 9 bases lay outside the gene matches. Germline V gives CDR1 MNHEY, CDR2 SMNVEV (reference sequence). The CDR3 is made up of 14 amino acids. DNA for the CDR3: TGTGCCAGCAGCTTCTCAGGGGGCGTAGACGAGCAGTACTTC. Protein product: CASSFSGGVDEQYF.

This CDR3 is CASSVEGGEGADTQYF. In DNA form, the CDR3 reads TGTGCCAGCAGCGTAGAGGGGGGCGAGGGCGCAGATACGCAGTATTTT. The chain combines TRBV9 with TRBJ2-3; perhaps D is TRBD1 or TRBD2 (6 bases each). The germline V and J ends were trimmed by 0 bases and 4 bases, with 15 bases remaining between them. The CDR3 runs to 16 residues. CDR1 and CDR2 from the germline V gene are SGDLS and YYNGEE. The whole variable domain, filled in from reference TRBV9 and TRBJ2-3, reads DSGVTQTPKHLITATGQRVTLRCSPRSGDLSVYWYQQSLDQGLQFLIQYYNGEERAKGNILERFSAQQFPDLHSELNLSSLELGDSALYFCASSVEGGEGADTQYFGPGTRLTVL.

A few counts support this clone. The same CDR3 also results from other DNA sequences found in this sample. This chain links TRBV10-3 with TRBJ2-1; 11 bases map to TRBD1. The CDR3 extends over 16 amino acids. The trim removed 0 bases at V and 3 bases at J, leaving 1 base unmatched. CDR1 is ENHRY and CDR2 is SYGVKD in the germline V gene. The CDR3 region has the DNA TGTGCCATCAGTGAGTCCGGGACAGGGGGCTACAATGAGCAGTTCTTC. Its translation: CAISESGTGGYNEQFF.

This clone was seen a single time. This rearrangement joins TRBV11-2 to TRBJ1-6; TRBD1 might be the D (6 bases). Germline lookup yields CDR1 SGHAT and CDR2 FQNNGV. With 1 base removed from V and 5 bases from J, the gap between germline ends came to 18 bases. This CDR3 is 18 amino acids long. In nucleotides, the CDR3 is TGTGCCAGCAGCTTAGTGGCGGGGGGGCAGGGGAATAATTCACCCCTCCACTTT. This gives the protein CASSLVAGGQGNNSPLHF.

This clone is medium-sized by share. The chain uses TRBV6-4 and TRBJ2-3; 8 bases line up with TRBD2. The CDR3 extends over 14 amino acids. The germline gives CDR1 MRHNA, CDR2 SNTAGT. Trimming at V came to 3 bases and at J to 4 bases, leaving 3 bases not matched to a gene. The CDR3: CASSEAGAADTQYF. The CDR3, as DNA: TGTGCCAGCAGTGAAGCGGGGGCGGCAGATACGCAGTATTTT.

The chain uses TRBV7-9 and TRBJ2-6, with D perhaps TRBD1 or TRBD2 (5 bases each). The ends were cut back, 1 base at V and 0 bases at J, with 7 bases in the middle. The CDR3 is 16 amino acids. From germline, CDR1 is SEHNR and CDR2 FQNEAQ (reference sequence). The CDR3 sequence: CASSLDGGSGANVLTF. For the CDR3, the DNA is TGTGCCAGCAGCTTAGATGGGGGCTCTGGGGCCAACGTCCTGACTTTC.

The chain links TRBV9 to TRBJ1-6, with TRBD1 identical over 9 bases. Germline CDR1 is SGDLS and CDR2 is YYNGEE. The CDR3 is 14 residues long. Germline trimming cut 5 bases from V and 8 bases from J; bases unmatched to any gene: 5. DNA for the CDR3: TGTGCCAGCAGGACCGGGACAGGGTATTCACCCCTCCACTTT. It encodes CASRTGTGYSPLHF.

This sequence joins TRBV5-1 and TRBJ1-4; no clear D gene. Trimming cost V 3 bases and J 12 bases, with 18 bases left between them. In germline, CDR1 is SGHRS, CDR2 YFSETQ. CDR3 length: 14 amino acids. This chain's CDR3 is CASSSTIDKMELFF. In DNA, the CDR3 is TGCGCCAGCAGCTCTACCATCGACAAAATGGAACTGTTTTTT.